This passage covers 8 T cell receptor beta chains from one sample sequenced in a study of blood T cell repertoires in COVID-19 (TCRdb year 2020). The library was produced with the immunoSEQ multiplex PCR assay. Sourced from immuneACCESS, this table was stored by TCRdb with only in-frame sequences that have V and J called. A share of the clones is absent; for the studies checked, an unresolved V gene accounts for under half, and the remainder has no known explanation. The sample profile shows about 88,000 clones; 88% of them were found once. Together, the top ten hold around 3% of the sample. Sequencing used peripheral blood. These receptors were obtained from a woman aged 80 or older with acute or convalescent COVID-19.

This chain connects TRBV5-4 to TRBJ2-1; 9 bases align to TRBD2. Per germline, CDR1 SGHNT and CDR2 YYREEE (reference sequence). V shed 3 bases and J 3 bases; nucleotides not matched to a gene: 4. The CDR3 loop spans 15 amino acids. Here the CDR3 reads CASSWVAGDYNEQFF. The CDR3 DNA follows: TGTGCCAGCAGCTGGGTAGCGGGGGACTACAATGAGCAGTTCTTC.

The V gene is TRBV7-3, the J gene TRBJ2-2; TRBD2 matches 11 bases. The V segment lost 5 bases and the J segment 1 base; nucleotides outside the gene matches: 3. This CDR3 has 16 residues. The germline CDR1 and CDR2 sequences are SGHTA and FQGTGA. Written as DNA, the CDR3 is TGTGCCAGCAGCCTAGGGACTAGCGGGAACACCGGGGAGCTGTTTTTT. Translating gives CASSLGTSGNTGELFF.

This chain connects TRBV4-2 to TRBJ1-6; D is unresolved. V was shortened by 0 bases and J by 7 bases, with 7 bases between the two germline ends. From germline, CDR1 is LGHNA and CDR2 YNFKEQ. The CDR3 extends over 14 amino acids. The chain's CDR3 is CASSQEHTNSPLHF. CDR3 coding DNA: TGTGCCAGCAGCCAAGAACACACCAATTCACCCCTCCACTTT.

V gene TRBV7-9 combines with J gene TRBJ1-5, with a possible D match to TRBD1 (6 bases). Germline loops: CDR1 SEHNR, CDR2 FQNEAQ (reference sequence). CDR3 length equals 15 residues. The germline V and J ends were trimmed by 1 base and 5 bases, with 12 bases remaining between them. The CDR3 DNA reads as TGTGCCAGCAGCTTAGGCGGGGGCGTTCATCAGCCCCAGCATTTT. Protein product: CASSLGGGVHQPQHF.

CDR3 sequence reads: CASRGQEGSTLHF. For the CDR3, the DNA is TGTGCCAGCAGGGGACAGGAGGGTTCGACCCTCCACTTT. The chain links TRBV28 to TRBJ1-6; 8 positions agree with TRBD1. The CDR3 totals 13 residues. Germline trimming cut 6 bases from V and 14 bases from J; bases unmatched to any gene: 9. CDR1 MDHEN and CDR2 SYDVKM come from the germline V gene.

J is TRBJ1-2 and V is TRBV2, with TRBD1 identical over 8 bases. CDR3 length: 15 residues. With 6 bases clipped from V and 6 bases from J, the junction kept 12 bases outside the gene matches. Per the germline V gene, CDR1 is SNHLY and CDR2 is FYNNEI. DNA of the CDR3: TGTGCCAGCAGCCCAATTCAGGGGGCATCCCATGGCTACACCTTC. Residues: CASSPIQGASHGYTF. Full variable domain (remainder filled in from reference TRBV2 and TRBJ1-2): EPEVTQTPSHQVTQMGQEVILRCVPISNHLYFYWYRQILGQKVEFLVSFYNNEISEKSEIFDDQFSVERPDGSNFTLKIRSTKLEDSAMYFCASSPIQGASHGYTFGSGTRLTVV.

The chain joins TRBV10-1 to TRBJ1-1; the match to TRBD1 covers 8 bases. Unmatched junction bases numbered 7, after V lost 1 base and J lost 0 bases. Germline V CDR1 and CDR2: WNHNN, SYGVQD (reference sequence). The length of the CDR3 is 17 residues. CDR3 region: CASSEFGTGFLNTEAFF. The DNA of the CDR3 is TGCGCCAGCAGTGAGTTCGGGACAGGCTTTCTGAACACTGAAGCTTTCTTT.

This rearrangement joins TRBV7-3 to TRBJ2-5; the match to TRBD1 covers 9 bases. Germline CDR1 is SGHTA and CDR2 is FQGTGA. J gave up 7 bases and V 1 base, and 10 bases lay outside the gene matches. This CDR3 has 16 residues. DNA of the CDR3: TGTGCCAGCAGCTTAATGAGCCCCGGACAGGGGTTGACCCAGTACTTC. It encodes CASSLMSPGQGLTQYF.